Sequencing of this T cell receptor (beta chain) was carried out in a study of T cell responses to AZD1222 COVID-19 vaccine. Sequenced by immunoSEQ multiplex PCR; TCRdb stores in-frame clones only, minus some. The sample carries 140,000 to 150,000 clones, around nine tenths recorded once. Germline lookup yields CDR1 ENHRY and CDR2 SYGVKD. Trimming took 5 bases from V and 5 from J, leaving 10 bases between them. The CDR3 is made up of 14 amino acids. The rearrangement uses TRBV10-3 and TRBJ1-6, with D perhaps matching TRBD1 (6 bases). The sample was peripheral blood, taken on day 0 of AZD1222 vaccination. The receptor comes from an adult in good health. CDR3 DNA: TGTGCCATCAGTACAGGACAGCATAATTCACCCCTCCACTTT. Protein sequence: CAISTGQHNSPLHF.